The present entry profiles one T cell receptor beta chain with its context. Its specificity is unknown. This sample stems from a study of OX40 agonist ivuxolimab in advanced cancers. Whole-study context: The group had a mean age of 60 years, ranged from roughly 20 to 79, and was approximately 81% male. About 40% of patients had received prior checkpoint inhibitor therapy. Whole-study findings and limits: Some of the nonresponding patients also showed low levels of normalized T-cell clonal expansion.

V gave up 0 bases and J gave up 4 bases; unmatched junction bases: 8. This CDR3 region has 17 residues. Germline-derived CDR1 and CDR2 are SGHNT and YYREEE (reference sequence). The repertoire was sequenced with immunoSEQ multiplex PCR; TCRdb's copy has only in-frame clones and lacks some. The sample has tens of thousands of clones, just under 90% seen once. This TCR derives from an adult with an advanced solid tumor such as melanoma, head and neck, liver or kidney cancer. Here the sequenced sample was CD4+ or CD8+ T cells sorted from blood, taken in a trial of the OX40 agonist ivuxolimab. This chain uses TRBV5-4 with TRBJ2-2, with TRBD2 matching 8 bases. The CDR3 sequence is CASSLGSGSGTTGELFF. The CDR3, as DNA: TGTGCCAGCAGCTTGGGGAGCGGGAGCGGGACCACCGGGGAGCTGTTTTTT.